The clone carrying this T cell receptor (beta chain) is a singleton in its sample. The sample carries other DNA sequences with the same CDR3. The repertoire was sequenced with immunoSEQ multiplex PCR; TCRdb's copy has only in-frame clones and lacks some. The profile shows roughly 350,000 clones, 75% to 90% of them singletons. These data come from a study of blood T cell repertoires in COVID-19. Germline V gives CDR1 SGHRS, CDR2 YFSETQ. Trimming cost V 1 base and J 5 bases; bases outside gene matches: 2. This CDR3 has 14 amino acids. The rearrangement joins TRBV5-1 to TRBJ1-1; 10 nucleotides agree with TRBD1. Sequencing was carried out using peripheral blood. The source is a woman aged 18-29 years with acute or convalescent COVID-19. The CDR3 reads CASSLRDRGTEAFF. CDR3 nucleotides: TGCGCCAGCAGCTTGAGGGACAGGGGTACTGAAGCTTTCTTT.